Below are 15 T cell receptor beta chains sequenced from a single sample in a study of blood T cell repertoires in COVID-19. This table comes from immunoSEQ multiplex PCR, and its TCRdb copy is limited to in-frame clones, with some not included. The sample records over 130,000 clones, approximately 78% being singletons. Material: peripheral blood. The receptors were sampled from a woman of 80 years or more with acute or convalescent COVID-19.

This clone was counted between two and nine times. The chain joins TRBV27 to TRBJ1-1; no clear D. Trimming took off 0 bases at V and 1 base at J, with 3 bases between the two ends. CDR1 MNHEY and CDR2 SMNVEV come from the germline V gene (reference sequence). The CDR3 totals 13 residues. In DNA, the CDR3 is TGTGCCAGCAGTTTATCCAGGAACACTGAAGCTTTCTTT. It encodes CASSLSRNTEAFF.

In its sample, this clone was seen many times. The chain recombines TRBV20-1 with TRBJ2-1; 9 bases agree with TRBD1. The CDR3 is 11 amino acids. J was trimmed by 12 bases and V by 5 bases; bases with no gene match: 5. Germline CDR1 is DFQATT and CDR2 is SNEGSKA (reference sequence). CDR3 coding DNA: TGCAGTGCTGACAGGGGGTACGGGCAGTTCTTC. This codes for CSADRGYGQFF.

A few counts support this clone. The chain uses TRBV7-2 and TRBJ2-5; no clear D gene. This CDR3 region has 12 residues. Trimming removed 2 bases at V and 6 bases at J, with 7 bases between. Germline assignment: CDR1 SGHTA and CDR2 FQGNSA. This chain's CDR3 is CASSLKLQTQYF. The CDR3 bases are TGTGCCAGCAGCTTAAAGCTGCAGACCCAGTACTTC.

This clone has only one observation. This chain joins TRBV18 and TRBJ2-3; D uncertain. The CDR3 totals 13 residues. The ends were cut back, 0 bases at V and 5 bases at J, with 6 bases in the middle. Germline V gives CDR1 KGHSH, CDR2 LQKENI. The CDR3 protein is CASSPPGKDTQYF. CDR3 coding DNA: TGTGCCAGCTCACCACCGGGCAAAGATACGCAGTATTTT. Filled out from reference TRBV18 and TRBJ2-3, the complete variable domain reads NAGVMQNPRHLVRRRGQEARLRCSPMKGHSHVYWYRQLPEEGLKFMVYLQKENIIDESGMPKERFSAEFPKEGPSILRIQQVVRGDSAAYFCASSPPGKDTQYFGPGTRLTVL.

The V call is TRBV18, the J call TRBJ2-1; 11 bases are shared with TRBD2. Germline lookup yields CDR1 KGHSH and CDR2 LQKENI. V trimming: 3 bases; J trimming: 1 base; junction bases outside the gene matches: 2. The CDR3 runs 16 residues. CDR3 bases: TGTGCCAGCTCACCGCTAGCGGGAGGATCCTACAATGAGCAGTTCTTC. Protein product: CASSPLAGGSYNEQFF.

With regard to this clone: Additional DNA sequences in this sample encode the identical CDR3. This sequence joins TRBV19 and TRBJ1-5, with D perhaps matching TRBD1 (5 bases). The CDR3 runs to 15 residues. V shed 2 bases and J shed 1 base, with 9 bases lying between them. CDR1 and CDR2 (germline): LNHDA, SQIVND (reference sequence). CDR3 residues: CASSIRGSSNQPQHF. CDR3 bases: TGTGCCAGTAGTATACGGGGGTCGAGCAATCAGCCCCAGCATTTT. The full variable domain, completed using reference TRBV19 and TRBJ1-5, is DGGITQSPKYLFRKEGQNVTLSCEQNLNHDAMYWYRQDPGQGLRLIYYSQIVNDFQKGDIAEGYSVSREKKESFPLTVTSAQKNPTAFYLCASSIRGSSNQPQHFGDGTRLSIL.

The chain is built from TRBV15 and TRBJ2-7; D gene ambiguous. This CDR3 has 13 amino acids. Trimming left V 6 bases short and J 4 bases short, with 13 bases between. Germline values: CDR1 LNHNV, CDR2 YYDKDF (reference sequence). CDR3 in DNA: TGTGCCACCAGTTTCAGTCAGACTTACGAGCAGTACTTC. Translation gives CATSFSQTYEQYF.

This rearrangement joins TRBV27 to TRBJ2-3; D is undetermined. Trimming removed 5 bases from V and 0 bases from J, with 6 bases in between. The CDR3 has 13 residues. The germline V gene encodes CDR1 MNHEY and CDR2 SMNVEV (reference sequence). CDR3 residues: CASSRVSTDTQYF. DNA for the CDR3: TGTGCCAGCAGTCGGGTTAGCACAGATACGCAGTATTTT.

The V gene is TRBV19, the J gene TRBJ1-1; D unresolved. The CDR3 has 13 residues. Germline CDR1 and CDR2: LNHDA and SQIVND (reference sequence). V was cut by 5 bases and J by 1 base, with 8 bases left in between. In DNA, the CDR3 is TGTGCCAGTAGTGAGGCGGGGAACACTGAAGCTTTCTTT. Its translation: CASSEAGNTEAFF.

The gene calls are TRBV15 and TRBJ2-5; 12 nucleotides agree with TRBD2. The germline V gene encodes CDR1 LNHNV and CDR2 YYDKDF (reference sequence). V was clipped by 3 bases and J by 5 bases; unmatched bases: 10. The CDR3 contains 17 residues. The CDR3 is CATSSRGLAGRRETQYF. The DNA of the CDR3 is TGTGCCACCAGCAGCCGCGGACTAGCGGGGCGAAGGGAGACCCAGTACTTC.

The V and J genes are TRBV10-3 and TRBJ1-4, with D hard to call. Looked up from germline, CDR1 is ENHRY and CDR2 is SYGVKD. V lost 5 bases and J lost 8, with 15 bases in between. This CDR3 has 14 amino acids. The CDR3, as DNA: TGTGCCATCAGTCCCGCGTTCGGAGGAGAAAAACTGTTTTTT. It translates to CAISPAFGGEKLFF.

This clone was seen a few times. The chain's CDR3 is CASSQTGALFYEQYF. CDR3 nucleotide sequence: TGTGCCAGCAGCCAAACAGGGGCCCTTTTCTACGAGCAGTACTTC. The V gene is TRBV27, the J gene TRBJ2-7; 7 bases are shared with TRBD1. The ends lost 6 bases at V and 3 bases at J; junction bases unmatched: 11. The CDR3 loop spans 15 amino acids. CDR1 MNHEY and CDR2 SMNVEV come from the germline V gene (reference sequence).

This clone was seen repeatedly, ten times or more. The V call is TRBV9, the J call TRBJ1-2; 7 bases line up with TRBD1. The CDR3 runs 21 residues. Germline lookup yields CDR1 SGDLS and CDR2 YYNGEE. With 3 bases clipped from V and 0 bases from J, the junction kept 23 bases outside the gene matches. The CDR3 DNA reads TGTGCCAGCAGCGGTAGTATCCGGGGACCGGACAGGAGCCCCACTAACTATGGCTACACCTTC. Its protein product is CASSGSIRGPDRSPTNYGYTF.

This clone was detected once. This sequence joins TRBV28 and TRBJ2-5; tentative D call: TRBD1 (6 bases). Trimming stripped 10 bases from V and 1 base from J, with 13 bases between. The CDR3 sequence is 13 residues long. Per germline, CDR1 MDHEN and CDR2 SYDVKM. The CDR3 reads CAIRGSGQETQYF. The DNA for the CDR3 is TGTGCCATCAGGGGCAGCGGCCAAGAGACCCAGTACTTC.

The J gene is TRBJ1-5, the V gene TRBV27; D possibly corresponds to TRBD1 (6 bases). Trimming cost V 5 bases and J 3 bases, with 11 bases left between them. The CDR3 contains 14 residues. Germline lookup yields CDR1 MNHEY and CDR2 SMNVEV (reference sequence). Here the CDR3 reads CASSQGQFNQPQHF. For the CDR3, the DNA is TGTGCCAGCAGTCAGGGGCAATTCAATCAGCCCCAGCATTTT.